This T cell receptor (beta chain) emerged from a study of long-term antiretroviral therapy in people with HIV. At the level of the study: About a decade before 2015, the earliest samples were taken when ART was typically delayed. The study's findings and limits: ART adherence, viral resistance and therapy changes were undocumented.

Samples were assayed with immunoSEQ v3.0 at survey level. It was roughly 40,000-55,000 T-cell genomes per sample that sequencing targeted. The table came from immunoSEQ multiplex PCR; TCRdb's copy has only in-frame clones and leaves some out. Altogether 10,000 to 11,000 clones are present, 65% to 85% being singletons, with the ten largest covering under 20%. Germline V gene sequence: CDR1 SGDLS, CDR2 YYNGEE. The CDR3 is made up of 15 amino acids. The V gene lost 0 bases and the J gene lost 7 bases, with 13 bases spanning the gap. Comment on this clone: The antigen is undetermined.

The clonotype comes from a man aged 40-49 years with HIV. Sequenced here: unsorted PBMCs, sampled 1.8 years after starting antiretroviral therapy. The rearrangement joins TRBV9 to TRBJ2-2; tentative D call: TRBD1 (7 bases). The CDR3 loop reads CASSVGSGGNGELFF. CDR3 sequence (DNA): TGTGCCAGCAGCGTAGGCTCAGGGGGGAACGGGGAGCTGTTTTTT.